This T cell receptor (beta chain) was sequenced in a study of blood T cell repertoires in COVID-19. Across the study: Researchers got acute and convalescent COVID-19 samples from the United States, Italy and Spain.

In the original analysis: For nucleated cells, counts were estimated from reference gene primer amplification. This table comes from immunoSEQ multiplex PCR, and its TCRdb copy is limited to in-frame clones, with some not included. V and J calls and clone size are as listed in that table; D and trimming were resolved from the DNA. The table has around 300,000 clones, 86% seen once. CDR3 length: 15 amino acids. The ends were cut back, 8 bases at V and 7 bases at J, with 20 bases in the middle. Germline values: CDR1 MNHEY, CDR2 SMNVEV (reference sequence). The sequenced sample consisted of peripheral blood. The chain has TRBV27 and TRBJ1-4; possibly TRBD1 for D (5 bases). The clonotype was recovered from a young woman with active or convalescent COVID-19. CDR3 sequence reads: CASCAQGDVGEKLFF. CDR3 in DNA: TGTGCCAGCTGTGCTCAAGGGGATGTCGGTGAAAAACTGTTTTTT.